This TCR beta chain appears in the sequencing data of a study of cytomegalovirus exposure and HLA in healthy donors. Study-wide context: The study's early data release held roughly 91 million unique TCRs from HLA-typed donors. Study observations and caveats: It emerged from a later analysis that several of the most significant clusters appeared to be linked to common viral pathogens.

In the PCR, 60 Vbeta and 13 Jbeta primers were used. Libraries were prepared by immunoSEQ multiplex PCR; TCRdb keeps only in-frame clonotypes and omits some of them. This sample has over 65,000 clones, with roughly four fifths found just once. The ends lost 5 bases at V and 4 bases at J; junction bases unmatched: 6. The CDR3 consists of 15 residues. Germline values: CDR1 LNHDA, CDR2 SQIVND (reference sequence). This clone was counted a single time. The antigen remains undetermined. The chain uses TRBV19 and TRBJ2-2, with 8 nucleotides matching TRBD1. What was sequenced was PBMCs. The TCR sequence derives from a human donor in good health. Here the CDR3 reads CASSGGTGGTGELFF. The DNA of the CDR3 is TGTGCCAGTAGTGGCGGGACAGGTGGCACCGGGGAGCTGTTTTTT.